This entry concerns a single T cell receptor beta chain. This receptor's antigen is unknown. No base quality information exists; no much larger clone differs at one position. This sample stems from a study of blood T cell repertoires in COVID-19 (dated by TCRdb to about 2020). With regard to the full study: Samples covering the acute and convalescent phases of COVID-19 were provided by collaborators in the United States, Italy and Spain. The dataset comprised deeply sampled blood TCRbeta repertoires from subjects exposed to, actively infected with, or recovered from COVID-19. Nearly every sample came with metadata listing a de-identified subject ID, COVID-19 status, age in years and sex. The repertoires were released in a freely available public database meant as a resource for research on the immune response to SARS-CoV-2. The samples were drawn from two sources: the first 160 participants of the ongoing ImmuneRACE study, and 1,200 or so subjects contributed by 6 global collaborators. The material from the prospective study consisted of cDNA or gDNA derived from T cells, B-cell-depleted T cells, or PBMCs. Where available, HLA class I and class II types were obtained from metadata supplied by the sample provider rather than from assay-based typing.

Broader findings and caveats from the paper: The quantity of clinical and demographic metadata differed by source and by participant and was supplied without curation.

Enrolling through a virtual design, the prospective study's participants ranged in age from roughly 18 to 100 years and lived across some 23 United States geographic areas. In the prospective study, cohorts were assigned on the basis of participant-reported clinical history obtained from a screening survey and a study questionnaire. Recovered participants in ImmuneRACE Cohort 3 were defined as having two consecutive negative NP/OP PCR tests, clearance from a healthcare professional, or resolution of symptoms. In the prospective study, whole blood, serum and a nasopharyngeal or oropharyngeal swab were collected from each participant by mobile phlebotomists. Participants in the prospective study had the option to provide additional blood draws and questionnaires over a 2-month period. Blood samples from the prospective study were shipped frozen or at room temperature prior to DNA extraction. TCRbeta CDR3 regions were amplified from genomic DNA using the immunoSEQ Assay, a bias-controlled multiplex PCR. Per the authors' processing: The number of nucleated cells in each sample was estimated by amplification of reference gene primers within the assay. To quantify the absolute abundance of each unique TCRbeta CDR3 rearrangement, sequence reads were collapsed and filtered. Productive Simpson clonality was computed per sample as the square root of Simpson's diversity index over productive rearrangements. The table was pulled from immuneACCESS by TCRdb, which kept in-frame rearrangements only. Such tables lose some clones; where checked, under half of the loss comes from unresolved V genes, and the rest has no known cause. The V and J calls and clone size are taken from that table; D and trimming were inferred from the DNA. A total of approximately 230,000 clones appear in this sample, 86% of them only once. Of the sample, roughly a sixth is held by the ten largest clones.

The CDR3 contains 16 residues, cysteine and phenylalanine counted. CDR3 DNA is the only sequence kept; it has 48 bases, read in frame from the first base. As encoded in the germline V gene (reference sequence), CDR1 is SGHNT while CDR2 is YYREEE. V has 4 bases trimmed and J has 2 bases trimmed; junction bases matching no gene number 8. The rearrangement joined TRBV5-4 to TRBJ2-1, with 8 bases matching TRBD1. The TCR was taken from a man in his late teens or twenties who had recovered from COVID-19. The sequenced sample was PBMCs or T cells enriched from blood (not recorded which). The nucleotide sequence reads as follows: TGTGCCAGCAGCATCGCCGGGACAGGCCCCTACAATGAGCAGTTCTTC. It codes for CASSIAGTGPYNEQFF.